Listed below are T cell receptor beta chains from one sample, sequenced in a study of regulatory T cells in long-lasting Graves disease. TCRdb redid the calling of the multiplex PCR reads with MiXCR, one entry per CDR3 protein. Here the sample spans 250,000 to 300,000 distinct CDR3 sequences, roughly 18% being singletons. This sample was shared with a second study, whose subject was T cells in Graves' hyperthyroidism and ophthalmopathy.

This sample comprised peripheral blood mononuclear cells (PBMCs), obtained at new diagnosis, from a patient treated with antithyroid drugs. The source of these receptors is a young woman with Graves disease. Each CDR3 is given with its conserved first and last residue. D genes are given only for firm matches. The listing skips clone size in some rows; elsewhere it reads once, few, many or a size class.

TRBV7-3,TRBJ2-1,TRBD2,NA,TGTGCCAGCAGCGCCATAGCGGGGGGTTACAATGAGCAGTTCTTC,CASSAIAGGYNEQFF
TRBV13,TRBJ2-3,TRBD2,many,TGTGCCAGCAGCCGGGGGGGGAGCACAGATACGCAGTATTTT,CASSRGGSTDTQYF
TRBV19,TRBJ1-1,NA,NA,TGTGCCAGTAGTATTCAAACGTTCGCTGAAGCTTTCTTT,CASSIQTFAEAFF
TRBV19,TRBJ1-2,NA,NA,TGTGCCAGTAGTGAGCAGGGCCGGGGCTATGGCTACACCTTC,CASSEQGRGYGYTF
TRBV11-2,TRBJ2-7,TRBD1,many,TGTGCCAGCAGCTTCCGACAGGGGGGCTACGAGCAGTACTTC,CASSFRQGGYEQYF
TRBV10-3,TRBJ2-7,TRBD2,NA,TGTGCCATCAGTGAAAGGAGGGGACTAGCGCGTGGTGGGGAGCAGTACTTC,CAISERRGLARGGEQYF
TRBV15,TRBJ1-2,TRBD1,many,TGTGCCACCAGCAAAGGGACAGCTAACTATGGCTACACCTTC,CATSKGTANYGYTF
TRBV29-1,TRBJ2-1,NA,few,TGCAGCGTTGAAGTATCGGGATGGGATACCTACAATGAGCAGTTCTTC,CSVEVSGWDTYNEQFF
TRBV2,TRBJ1-1,NA,many,TGTGCCAGCAGGGCCACAGGGAACACTGAAGCTTTCTTT,CASRATGNTEAFF
TRBV27,TRBJ2-1,NA,many,TGTGCCAGCCTAGGAGGGCCGGGTTACAATGAGCAGTTCTTC,CASLGGPGYNEQFF
TRBV7-9,TRBJ2-1,NA,many,TGTGCCAGCAGAGCCGACTATGCGGGGCTCGATGAGCAGTTCTTC,CASRADYAGLDEQFF
TRBV9,TRBJ2-1,NA,many,TGTGCCAGCAGCGTCTCCGGGCAGGCGACTAAGTTCTTC,CASSVSGQATKFF
TRBV2,TRBJ2-7,TRBD2,many,TGTGCCAGCAGTGAGATGCGGGGGGGGTACGAGCAGTACTTC,CASSEMRGGYEQYF
TRBV19,TRBJ2-1,NA,many,TGTGCCAGTAGTATTAGCGGACAGAGCACAAATGAGCAGTTCTTC,CASSISGQSTNEQFF
TRBV28,TRBJ1-1,NA,NA,TGTGCCAGCAGTCCCCCGGGGCTTTTGAACACTGAAGCTTTCTTT,CASSPPGLLNTEAFF
TRBV20-1,TRBJ1-1,NA,NA,TGCAGTGCTAGAGAACTGGTAAACACTGAAGCTTTCTTT,CSARELVNTEAFF
TRBV6-9,TRBJ2-1,NA,many,TGTGCCAGCAGTTATCGTTGGGCTAGCTCCTACAATGAGCAGTTCTTC,CASSYRWASSYNEQFF
TRBV7-9,TRBJ1-2,NA,many,TGTGCCAGCAGCTTAGCGGGGCAGGAAGGCTACACCTTC,CASSLAGQEGYTF
TRBV12-5,TRBJ2-5,TRBD2,many,TGTGCTAGTTCTGAGCCTACTAGCGGGGAAGAGACCCAGTACTTC,CASSEPTSGEETQYF
TRBV6-1,TRBJ1-2,NA,many,TGTGCCAGCAGTGCCGTGTATGGCTACACCTTC,CASSAVYGYTF
TRBV20-1,TRBJ2-7,TRBD2,many,TGCAGTGCTACCCCACTAGCGGGGGTTAGCTACGAGCAGTACTTC,CSATPLAGVSYEQYF
TRBV6-1,TRBJ1-6,NA,NA,TGTGCCAGCAGTCTTTCGGTAGGATCACCCCTCCACTTT,CASSLSVGSPLHF
TRBV29-1,TRBJ1-5,NA,many,TGCAGCGTCGATACAGGGAGACAAGATCAGCCCCAGCATTTT,CSVDTGRQDQPQHF
TRBV5-1,TRBJ2-2,NA,few,TGCGCCAGCAGCCCACCTAGCTACACCGGGGAGCTGTTTTTT,CASSPPSYTGELFF
TRBV7-3,TRBJ2-6,TRBD2,many,TGTGCCAGCAGCACCCGGGGGGGCTCTGGGGCCAACGTCCTGACTTTC,CASSTRGGSGANVLTF
TRBV9,TRBJ2-6,NA,many,TGTGCCAGCAGCGTCGCCACGGCGGCTGGGGCCAACGTCCTGACTTTC,CASSVATAAGANVLTF
TRBV5-1,TRBJ1-4,NA,few,TGCGCCAGCAGCTTTGGGACAAACAATGAAAAACTGTTTTTT,CASSFGTNNEKLFF
TRBV15,TRBJ1-2,NA,few,TGTGCCACCAGCAGAGTGTTGCGGGGGGATGGCTACACCTTC,CATSRVLRGDGYTF
TRBV27,TRBJ1-2,TRBD1,many,TGTGCCAGCAGTAGTTCAGGGGGGTCTGGCTACACCTTC,CASSSSGGSGYTF
TRBV7-2,TRBJ2-5,TRBD2,many,TGTGCCAGCAGCTTACGCTGGGGGGGGAAAGAGACCCAGTACTTC,CASSLRWGGKETQYF
TRBV18,TRBJ2-7,TRBD1,many,TGTGCCAGCTCACCACCTATGGGACAGAGCTCCTACGAGCAGTACTTC,CASSPPMGQSSYEQYF
TRBV12-3/TRBV12-4,TRBJ2-7,NA,many,TGTGCCAGCAGTTTTGCAGGGCTTTACGAGCAGTACTTC,CASSFAGLYEQYF
TRBV7-2,TRBJ1-5,NA,many,TGTGCCAGCAGCTTACGCCGTAATAGCAATCAGCCCCAGCATTTT,CASSLRRNSNQPQHF
TRBV6-1,TRBJ1-5,NA,many,TGTGCCAGCACCCTAGGATCCTATCAGCCCCAGCATTTT,CASTLGSYQPQHF
TRBV18,TRBJ2-6,NA,NA,TGTGCCAGCTCACCAGACTCTGGGGCCAACGTCCTGACTTTC,CASSPDSGANVLTF
TRBV20-1,TRBJ2-7,NA,many,TGCAGTGCTAGAGATATGGCAGGTAGCTCCTACGAGCAGTACTTC,CSARDMAGSSYEQYF
TRBV7-2,TRBJ2-3,TRBD2,NA,TGTGCCAGCAGCGCTCACGGGACTAGCGGGGATGATACGCAGTATTTT,CASSAHGTSGDDTQYF
TRBV27,TRBJ2-2,NA,NA,TGTGCCAGCAGTCAACAGGGAGGGGAGCTGTTTTTT,CASSQQGGELFF
TRBV7-2,TRBJ2-3,TRBD2,NA,TGTGCCAGCAGCTTCAGCGGGGGGGCCCACACAGATACGCAGTATTTT,CASSFSGGAHTDTQYF
TRBV11-2,TRBJ2-3,NA,many,TGTGCCAGCAGCTTAAGGGGGTCGCTGGTCATGGATACGCAGTATTTT,CASSLRGSLVMDTQYF
TRBV3-1,TRBJ1-1,NA,once,TGTGCCAGCAGCCAAGAAGGGTTTGAGACTGAAGCTTTCTTT,CASSQEGFETEAFF
TRBV6-1,TRBJ1-1,TRBD1,NA,TGTGCCAGCAGTGAATCGACAGGGGTGAACACTGAAGCTTTCTTT,CASSESTGVNTEAFF
TRBV20-1,TRBJ2-5,TRBD2,many,TGCAGTGCTAGGATAGCGGGGCGTCCACAAGAGACCCAGTACTTC,CSARIAGRPQETQYF
TRBV12-5,TRBJ2-6,TRBD1,many,TGTGCTAGCGGCCCTCTGGGGACAGCTTCCTCTGGGGCCAACGTCCTGACTTTC,CASGPLGTASSGANVLTF
TRBV3-1,TRBJ1-2,TRBD1,NA,TGTGCCAGCAGCCACGCGTCCGGGACAGGATATGGCTACACCTTC,CASSHASGTGYGYTF
TRBV20-1,TRBJ1-5,NA,many,TGCAGCCTGCGACAGGCTCCTAATCAGCCCCAGCATTTT,CSLRQAPNQPQHF
TRBV5-1,TRBJ1-1,TRBD1,many,TGCGCCAGCAGCTTGGTAGGGGGACAGGGTTCTTTCTTT,CASSLVGGQGSFF
TRBV29-1,TRBJ1-1,NA,many,TGCAGCGTCACCCCGGGACGTTTGAACACTGAAGCTTTCTTT,CSVTPGRLNTEAFF
TRBV7-2,TRBJ2-3,TRBD2,many,TGTGCCAGCAGCTTGGGACTAGCGGGGGGATTAGATACGCAGTATTTT,CASSLGLAGGLDTQYF
TRBV5-6,TRBJ1-1,NA,many,TGTGCCAGCAGACCAAGTGAAGCTTTCTTT,CASRPSEAFF
TRBV20-1,TRBJ2-1,TRBD1,many,TGCAGTGCTGAGGGACAGACTGCCTACAATGAGCAGTTCTTC,CSAEGQTAYNEQFF